This T cell receptor beta chain was captured in a study of CD8 T cells in ankylosing spondylitis. Findings and limits, study-wide: Seemingly characteristic of ankylosing spondylitis blood was a TCR beta motif consisting of 7 or 8 highly homologous variants. Disease-linked clones were found to be CD8+ and relatively rare in peripheral blood.

For TCR beta, libraries came from quantitative 5'-RACE with molecular barcodes. TCRdb reprocessed the 5' RACE reads with MiXCR, giving one entry per CDR3 protein. The data hold roughly 350,000 distinct CDR3 sequences, with 8% observed a single time. With V trimmed by 2 bases and J by 0 bases, 2 bases remained unmatched. CDR3 length: 15 amino acids. Germline CDR1 ENHRY, CDR2 SYGVKD. This clonotype was seen a handful of times. As yet, its antigen is unknown. Sequencing used blood, either unsorted or a sorted T cell fraction (not recorded which). This sequence was found in a male donor with ankylosing spondylitis. V usage is TRBV10-3 and J usage is TRBJ2-7; 9 bases agree with TRBD2. The chain's CDR3 is CAISEVSGSSYEQYF. The CDR3 DNA sequence: TGTGCCATCAGTGAGGTTAGCGGGAGCTCCTACGAGCAGTACTTC.